The 27 T cell receptor beta chains below all came from one sample that was sequenced in a study of human T cells and chemical hapten exposure. Via MiXCR, TCRdb re-called the RACE reads, giving one row per CDR3 protein. The sample contains tens of thousands of distinct CDR3 sequences, about 11% of which appear only once. The time point is: patch test 2, 6 weeks after DPC sensitization. Stated treatment: therapeutic diphenylcyclopropenone sensitization with weekly scalp DPC. Sequences were derived from whole blood, sampled in connection with sensitization to the hapten diphenylcyclopropenone (DPC). These receptors all come from a man aged 35-49 years with alopecia areata. Some clones in this sample may be carry-over from other donors' samples.

This clonotype was recorded at least ten times. This chain connects TRBV20-1 to TRBJ2-3, with TRBD2 matching 7 bases. V lost 6 bases to trimming and J lost 2 bases; unmatched junction nucleotides: 8. The CDR3 loop spans 14 amino acids. CDR1 is DFQATT and CDR2 is SNEGSKA in the germline V gene (reference sequence). CDR3 region: CSAMSGVNTDTQYF. Here the CDR3 DNA reads TGCAGTGCCATGAGCGGGGTGAACACAGATACGCAGTATTTT.

In its sample, this clonotype was seen a few times. V gene TRBV6-5 combines with J gene TRBJ2-5, with D tentatively TRBD2 (5 bases). Trimming removed 6 bases at V and 0 bases at J, with 11 bases between. Germline V CDR1 and CDR2: MNHEY, SVGAGI. The CDR3 totals 14 residues. In nucleotides, the CDR3 is TGTGCCAGCAGAAGAGGGCTATACCAAGAGACCCAGTACTTC. This translates into CASRRGLYQETQYF.

This clonotype was recorded at least ten times. The rearrangement uses TRBV20-1 and TRBJ2-3, with 15 positions matching TRBD2. With V trimmed by 6 bases and J by 3 bases, 13 bases remained unmatched. The CDR3 consists of 18 residues. The V gene's germline CDR1 is DFQATT and CDR2 SNEGSKA (reference sequence). The CDR3, as DNA: TGCAGTGCCCCGGGACTAGCGGGAGGTTTATCCACAACAGATACGCAGTATTTT. It yields the protein CSAPGLAGGLSTTDTQYF.

The CDR3 nucleotides read TGCAGTGCTAGAAAGTTAGCGGGAAGAGGAGATACGCAGTATTTT. Translated: CSARKLAGRGDTQYF. The V call is TRBV20-1, the J call TRBJ2-3; 8 positions match TRBD2. The length of the CDR3 is 15 residues. Germline CDR1 DFQATT, CDR2 SNEGSKA (reference sequence). J was trimmed by 5 bases and V by 2 bases; bases with no gene match: 9.

This clonotype was detected many times. The chain has TRBV13 and TRBJ2-3; no definite D call. Germline-derived CDR1 and CDR2 are PRHDT and FYEKMQ (reference sequence). The CDR3 is 13 residues long. V lost 7 bases and J lost 1, with 9 bases in between. The CDR3 DNA reads as TGTGCCAGCACTCAGGCGGGCACAGATACGCAGTATTTT. This codes for CASTQAGTDTQYF.

This clonotype was recorded a few times. This rearrangement joins TRBV6-6 to TRBJ1-2; D remains ambiguous. The germline V gene has CDR1 MNHNY and CDR2 SVGAGI (reference sequence). V was clipped by 4 bases and J by 4 bases, with 7 bases between them. The CDR3 loop spans 12 amino acids. The CDR3 spells CASSSPSYGYTF. As DNA, the CDR3 is TGTGCCAGCAGTTCCCCCTCCTATGGCTACACCTTC.

This clonotype was seen a few times. The chain links TRBV5-6 to TRBJ1-5; TRBD1 might be the D (6 bases). The V gene lost 2 bases and the J gene lost 1 base, with 10 bases spanning the gap. The CDR3 loop spans 15 amino acids. CDR1 is SGHDT and CDR2 is YYEEEE in the germline V gene. This chain's CDR3 is CASSFKGGSNQPQHF. CDR3 DNA sequence: TGTGCCAGCAGCTTTAAGGGGGGAAGCAATCAGCCCCAGCATTTT.

This clonotype showed up just a few times. The chain couples TRBV19 to TRBJ2-5; TRBD2 agrees at 16 bases. The trim removed 5 bases at V and 4 bases at J, leaving 22 bases unmatched. The germline V gene encodes CDR1 LNHDA and CDR2 SQIVND (reference sequence). The CDR3 totals 22 residues. The CDR3 DNA sequence: TGTGCCAGTAGTGCCAGGAAACCGGGACTAGCGGGAGGGCCTACCGGCAGAGAGACCCAGTACTTC. The encoded protein is CASSARKPGLAGGPTGRETQYF. Full variable domain (remainder filled in from reference TRBV19 and TRBJ2-5): DGGITQSPKYLFRKEGQNVTLSCEQNLNHDAMYWYRQDPGQGLRLIYYSQIVNDFQKGDIAEGYSVSREKKESFPLTVTSAQKNPTAFYLCASSARKPGLAGGPTGRETQYFGPGTRLLVL.

This clonotype has at least ten counts. The rearrangement links TRBV7-2 to TRBJ2-1; D assignment may be TRBD1 or TRBD2 (6 bases each). Deletions cut 1 base from V and 4 bases from J, with 29 bases between. CDR3 length equals 21 residues. CDR1 is SGHTA and CDR2 is FQGNSA in the germline V gene. In DNA, the CDR3 is TGTGCCAGCAGCTTAGGTTCCCCGGGACAACGTTCTCGGCGGGGTTACAATGAGCAGTTCTTC. Translation gives CASSLGSPGQRSRRGYNEQFF. Filled out from reference TRBV7-2 and TRBJ2-1, the complete variable domain reads GAGVSQSPSNKVTEKGKDVELRCDPISGHTALYWYRQSLGQGLEFLIYFQGNSAPDKSGLPSDRFSAERTGGSVSTLTIQRTQQEDSAVYLCASSLGSPGQRSRRGYNEQFFGPGTRLTVL.

This clonotype occurred a few times. The V and J genes are TRBV20-1 and TRBJ1-5, with TRBD1 identical over 8 bases. Germline V gives CDR1 DFQATT, CDR2 SNEGSKA (reference sequence). This CDR3 comprises 13 residues. V was pared by 5 bases and J by 4 bases, with 4 bases of the junction left unmatched. DNA for the CDR3: TGCAGTGCTCGGACAGGGATTAATCAGCCCCAGCATTTT. Amino acids: CSARTGINQPQHF.

In DNA form, the CDR3 reads TGTGCCAGCAGTCCACTTTACAAGGGGAACTATGGCTACACCTTC. Protein: CASSPLYKGNYGYTF. This chain connects TRBV6-2 or TRBV6-3 to TRBJ1-2, with a weak D call TRBD1 (5 bases). This CDR3 contains 15 residues. CDR1 is MNHEY, CDR2 SVGEGT, per germline. V was cut by 5 bases and J by 2 bases, with 15 bases left in between.

Many counts were recorded for this clonotype. This chain uses TRBV6-5 with TRBJ1-2, with D perhaps matching TRBD1 (5 bases). V lost 0 bases and J 8 bases, leaving 13 bases between the germline ends. The CDR3 is 14 residues long. Germline CDR1 and CDR2: MNHEY and SVGAGI. The CDR3, as DNA: TGTGCCAGCAGTTACTCGATCTCAGGGACCGGCTACACCTTC. It is translated as CASSYSISGTGYTF.

The genes are TRBV19 and TRBJ1-2; D might be TRBD1 (6 bases). CDR1 and CDR2 from the germline V gene are LNHDA and SQIVND (reference sequence). CDR3 length: 13 residues. V lost 4 bases, J lost 4 bases, and 10 bases lay in between. The CDR3 region is CASSTPTGYGYTF. In DNA, the CDR3 is TGTGCCAGTAGTACCCCGACAGGCTATGGCTACACCTTC.

This clonotype was picked up a small number of times. This sequence joins TRBV14 and TRBJ2-6; D not certain. Per the germline V gene, CDR1 is SGHDN and CDR2 is FVKESK. Trimming left V 5 bases short and J 3 bases short, with 8 bases between. This CDR3 is 14 amino acids long. The chain's CDR3 is CASSRQDGANVLTF. CDR3 nucleotide sequence: TGTGCCAGCAGCAGGCAGGATGGGGCCAACGTCCTGACTTTC.

This clonotype was observed a few times. V usage is TRBV25-1 and J usage is TRBJ2-3, with D unresolved. The CDR3 is 12 amino acids. Trimming stripped 1 base from V and 4 bases from J, with 3 bases between. Germline CDR1 is MGHDK and CDR2 is SYGVNS. CDR3 protein: CASSEFADTQYF. CDR3 sequence (DNA): TGTGCCAGCAGTGAATTTGCAGATACGCAGTATTTT.

Only a few counts were recorded for this clonotype. The CDR3 sequence is CASSIKPGPQFF. Here the CDR3 DNA reads TGTGCCAGCAGCATAAAACCGGGACCCCAGTTCTTC. The chain recombines TRBV7-2 with TRBJ2-1; D may match TRBD1 or TRBD2 (5 bases each). V lost 5 bases, J lost 13 bases, and 15 bases lay in between. The germline V gene encodes CDR1 SGHTA and CDR2 FQGNSA. The CDR3 is made up of 12 amino acids.

This clonotype was found a few times. The CDR3 sequence: CSVEGESKEVDTQYF. The CDR3 bases are TGCAGCGTTGAAGGGGAGTCCAAGGAGGTAGATACGCAGTATTTT. The rearrangement links TRBV29-1 to TRBJ2-3; TRBD2 is a possible D gene (5 bases). Trimming removed 1 base at V and 5 bases at J, with 16 bases between. CDR1 and CDR2 (germline): SQVTM, ANQGSEA. This CDR3 is 15 amino acids long.

This clonotype was found many times. This sequence joins TRBV6-5 and TRBJ2-6; D ambiguous. Trimming took off 6 bases at V and 4 bases at J, with 16 bases between the two ends. Germline-derived CDR1 and CDR2 are MNHEY and SVGAGI. CDR3 length: 16 amino acids. The CDR3 is CASSQPPGAGANVLTF. The CDR3 DNA follows: TGTGCCAGCAGCCAACCCCCAGGAGCAGGGGCCAACGTCCTGACTTTC.

This clonotype was seen a few times. V gene TRBV30 combines with J gene TRBJ2-3; D is possibly TRBD1 (6 bases). This CDR3 contains 17 residues. Looked up from germline, CDR1 is GTSNPN and CDR2 is SVGIG (reference sequence). The V gene lost 0 bases and the J gene lost 2 bases, with 18 bases spanning the gap. Here the CDR3 DNA reads TGTGCCTGGAGTGTTTCCTGGACAGTAGGTAACACAGATACGCAGTATTTT. Residues: CAWSVSWTVGNTDTQYF.

This clonotype has only a few counts. The V call is TRBV28, the J call TRBJ2-1; D call uncertain. Trimming pared 7 bases from V and 2 bases from J, leaving 12 bases between. The germline CDR1 and CDR2 sequences are MDHEN and SYDVKM. The CDR3 consists of 14 residues. The CDR3 DNA sequence: TGTGCCAGCACCTATCTAGGGACCTACAATGAGCAGTTCTTC. Its translation is CASTYLGTYNEQFF. The variable domain in full, with the rest retrieved from reference TRBV28 and TRBJ2-1, is DVKVTQSSRYLVKRTGEKVFLECVQDMDHENMFWYRQDPGLGLRLIYFSYDVKMKEKGDIPEGYSVSREKKERFSLILESASTNQTSMYLCASTYLGTYNEQFFGPGTRLTVL.

The chain carries TRBV11-2 and TRBJ1-4; D is ambiguous. V lost 0 bases and J 5 bases, leaving 13 bases between the germline ends. The CDR3 loop spans 16 amino acids. Germline values: CDR1 SGHAT, CDR2 FQNNGV. CDR3 loop: CASSLDRQERNEKLFF. The CDR3 bases are TGTGCCAGCAGCTTAGATAGGCAGGAGCGAAATGAAAAACTGTTTTTT.

In this sample, this clonotype turned up a few times. The V call is TRBV20-1, the J call TRBJ2-1, with 7 bases that match TRBD2. The CDR3 runs 17 residues. Unmatched junction bases numbered 14, after V lost 6 bases and J lost 0 bases. Germline assignment: CDR1 DFQATT and CDR2 SNEGSKA (reference sequence). The CDR3 region is CSALAGDVLSSYNEQFF. CDR3 coding DNA: TGCAGTGCCTTAGCGGGCGACGTACTAAGCTCCTACAATGAGCAGTTCTTC.

V gene TRBV5-1 combines with J gene TRBJ2-1; TRBD2 matches at 10 bases. CDR1 is SGHRS, CDR2 YFSETQ, per germline. J was trimmed by 15 bases and V by 0 bases; bases with no gene match: 6. The CDR3 contains 13 residues. The CDR3 loop reads CASSLEGTSVRFF. The CDR3, as DNA: TGCGCCAGCAGCTTGGAAGGGACTAGCGTGCGGTTCTTC.

In this sample, this clonotype turned up a few times. The chain joins TRBV5-1 to TRBJ2-7; D not certain. Germline V gene lookup returns CDR1 SGHRS and CDR2 YFSETQ. There are 9 residues in the CDR3. The V gene lost 3 bases and the J gene lost 5 bases, with 0 bases spanning the gap. The chain's CDR3 is CASSYEQYV. As DNA, the CDR3 is TGCGCCAGCAGCTACGAGCAGTACGTC.

The J gene is TRBJ2-5, the V gene TRBV20-1, with D maybe TRBD2 (6 bases). This CDR3 contains 15 residues. Trimming removed 2 bases at V and 9 bases at J, with 22 bases between. Germline V gene lookup returns CDR1 DFQATT and CDR2 SNEGSKA (reference sequence). In DNA form, the CDR3 reads TGCAGTGCTAGAATACCGAGACCGGGGGAAGTGGCCCAGTACTTC. This gives the protein CSARIPRPGEVAQYF.

This clonotype was observed at least ten times. The chain carries TRBV6-5 and TRBJ2-7; 9 positions match TRBD2. This CDR3 is 14 amino acids long. Germline values: CDR1 MNHEY, CDR2 SVGAGI. Losses at the gene ends were 7 bases for V and 2 bases for J; bases not matched to a gene: 6. The CDR3 region has the DNA TGTGCCAGCATCGGACTAGCGCCCGCCTACGAGCAGTACTTC. This sequence encodes CASIGLAPAYEQYF.

Many counts were recorded for this clonotype. The rearrangement links TRBV7-2 to TRBJ1-5; D unclear. Germline V gives CDR1 SGHTA, CDR2 FQGNSA. Trimming pared 0 bases from V and 15 bases from J, leaving 15 bases between. The length of the CDR3 is 13 residues. The CDR3 reads CASSLAYGGIGHF. The CDR3, as DNA: TGTGCCAGCAGCTTAGCGTATGGCGGTATAGGGCATTTT.